The sequence of this TCR beta chain was determined in a study of blood T cell repertoires in COVID-19. Study-level background: Donors in the United States, Italy and Spain gave samples during acute or convalescent COVID-19.

TCRdb's table, derived via immunoSEQ multiplex PCR, lists solely in-frame clones and lacks some. The table shows approximately 150,000 clones, with approximately 80% occurring only once. Germline lookup yields CDR1 LNHDA and CDR2 SQIVND (reference sequence). The CDR3 consists of 16 residues. V shed 5 bases and J 2 bases; nucleotides not matched to a gene: 8. The chain joins TRBV19 to TRBJ2-2, with 7 bases identical to TRBD2. The sequence came from a human donor in a cohort sampled during active COVID-19. The sample consisted of peripheral blood. The CDR3 bases are TGTGCCAGTAGTTCGGAAGCGGGATATAACACCGGGGAGCTGTTTTTT. Its protein is CASSSEAGYNTGELFF.